The 13 T cell receptor beta chains in this list originate from one sample, sequenced in a study of T cells expressing NK-cell markers. TCRdb processed the 5' RACE reads again and assigns one entry to each CDR3 protein, with no DNA. The table lists approximately 420,000 distinct CDR3 sequences. The specimen was blood T cells: a sorted CD56 or NKG2C T cell subset, CD4+ or CD8+ T cells, or bulk PBMC T cells (not recorded which). These receptors originate from a woman in her 50s in good health.

The chain combines TRBV11-3 with TRBJ2-7; TCRdb reports TRBD2, a call that lacks DNA to check it against. This CDR3 is built from 15 residues. Looked up from germline, CDR1 is SGHNT and CDR2 is YENEEA. The chain's CDR3 is CASSPAREGPYEQYF.

The chain is built from TRBV7-8 and TRBJ2-3; the TCRdb D gene call, TRBD1, has no DNA to confirm it. This CDR3 has 16 residues. The V gene's germline CDR1 is SGHVS and CDR2 FQNEAQ. CDR3 loop: CASSSLRDRRGDTQYF.

The gene calls are TRBV15 and TRBJ1-3. This CDR3 region has 13 residues. The V gene's germline CDR1 is LNHNV and CDR2 YYDKDF (reference sequence). Here the CDR3 reads CATSQAFGNTIYF.

The chain employs TRBV21-1 and TRBJ2-2. TRBV21-1 is a pseudogene. The CDR3 contains 14 residues. CDR3 region: CASSRKPLTGELFF.

V gene TRBV24-1 combines with J gene TRBJ1-2; no DNA is available, so the TRBD1 call from TCRdb remains unchecked. The CDR3 length is 14 residues. The germline V gene has CDR1 KGHDR and CDR2 SFDVKD. CDR3 sequence reads: CATSDPRGDYGYTF.

V gene TRBV24-1 combines with J gene TRBJ2-5; TCRdb calls TRBD2, which cannot be checked without DNA. Germline lookup yields CDR1 KGHDR and CDR2 SFDVKD. The CDR3 is made up of 16 amino acids. The CDR3 reads CATSDASGRLGETQYF.

The V and J genes are TRBV4-1 and TRBJ1-2; TCRdb's D call of TRBD1 is untestable without DNA. This CDR3 spans 15 amino acids. Germline values: CDR1 MGHRA, CDR2 YSYEKL. This CDR3 reads CASSQDWGSRVGYTF.

The gene calls are TRBV4-2 and TRBJ1-4; TCRdb reports TRBD1, a call that lacks DNA to check it against. The CDR3 runs to 15 residues. The V gene's germline CDR1 is LGHNA and CDR2 YNFKEQ. CDR3 region: CASSQDPRTFEKLFF.

The chain combines TRBV7-8 with TRBJ2-5; TCRdb gives TRBD2 as the D gene, but with no DNA this cannot be confirmed. Germline V gene data show CDR1 as SGHVS and CDR2 as FQNEAQ. This CDR3 has 17 residues. The CDR3 here is CASSLAQTSRLEETQYF.

This chain links TRBV5-1 with TRBJ2-4; checking the TCRdb D call of TRBD1 is not possible without DNA. The CDR3 is 15 amino acids. The germline gives CDR1 SGHRS, CDR2 YFSETQ. This CDR3 is CASRPLQGAGYIQYF.

The chain uses TRBV5-1 and TRBJ2-1; TCRdb picks TRBD2, but there is no DNA to check that call. The germline gives CDR1 SGHRS, CDR2 YFSETQ. The CDR3 totals 17 residues. The CDR3 region is CASSLSPTSGSVLEQFF.

This chain connects TRBV20-1 to TRBJ1-2; TCRdb calls TRBD1, which cannot be checked without DNA. Per the germline V gene, CDR1 is DFQATT and CDR2 is SNEGSKA (reference sequence). CDR3 size: 12 residues. The chain's CDR3 is CSAAQGIIGYTF.

The chain combines TRBV25-1 with TRBJ2-5; the TRBD1 assignment by TCRdb is unverifiable without DNA. Germline CDR1 MGHDK, CDR2 SYGVNS. This CDR3 contains 14 residues. The CDR3 is CASSRDTNQETQYF.